This entry describes one T cell receptor beta chain. The target antigen is unknown. The CDR3 runs 13 residues. V shed 3 bases and J 4 bases; nucleotides not matched to a gene: 2. CDR1 is MNHEY and CDR2 is SMNVEV in the germline V gene (reference sequence). Everyone who donated was a healthy bone marrow donor. This entry belongs to a study of cytomegalovirus exposure and HLA in healthy donors. The study's findings and limits: Certain sequence variants were highly shared and formed a cluster, and this cluster was likely a sequencing artifact. TCR beta V- and J-gene trimming, according to a later analysis, was linked to a missense DCLRE1C variant. Accurate prediction of most subjects' HLA-A and HLA-B alleles from TCR beta sequences was reported.

The PCR made use of 60 Vbeta and 13 Jbeta primers. Measured with immunoSEQ multiplex PCR; TCRdb has only the in-frame clones, and not every one. The profile shows some 130,000 clones, approximately 82% of them singletons. The receptor's source is a female donor in good health and CMV-seronegative. The chain carries TRBV27 and TRBJ1-1, with 7 bases matching TRBD1. The sequenced sample consisted of PBMCs. The CDR3 DNA is TGTGCCAGCAGTTTGAAGGGGGCCACTGAAGCTTTCTTT. It is translated as CASSLKGATEAFF.